Below, 29 T cell receptor beta chains from the same sample are listed, as sequenced in a study of T cells in Graves' hyperthyroidism and ophthalmopathy. RNA transcripts provided the source from which TCR beta CDR3 regions were amplified. TCR CDR3 regions were first amplified by RT-PCR with HTBI primers. TCRdb fed the multiplex PCR reads into MiXCR, producing one record per CDR3 protein. The sample includes about half a million distinct CDR3 sequences, just under 20% of them seen just once. The sample taken for sequencing was blood. Receptors originate from a man between 35 and 55 years old with Graves' ophthalmopathy.

This clonotype was seen ten or more times. This chain joins TRBV12-3 or TRBV12-4 and TRBJ1-2; a possible D gene is TRBD1 (5 bases). This CDR3 spans 14 amino acids. V was trimmed by 3 bases and J by 4 bases, leaving 12 bases between them. CDR3 loop: CASSFDRRGYGYTF. The CDR3 nucleotides read TGTGCCAGCAGTTTTGACCGAAGGGGCTATGGCTACACCTTC.

The J gene is TRBJ2-3, the V gene TRBV20-1, with no clear D. Germline V CDR1 and CDR2: DFQATT, SNEGSKA (reference sequence). The CDR3 consists of 14 residues. With 3 bases removed from V and 5 bases from J, the gap between germline ends came to 15 bases. The CDR3: CSASLAGLGDTQYF. CDR3 coding DNA: TGCAGTGCTAGTTTGGCTGGCTTGGGAGATACGCAGTATTTT.

V and J are TRBV11-2 and TRBJ2-5, with 13 bases matching TRBD2. Germline values: CDR1 SGHAT, CDR2 FQNNGV. This CDR3 has 17 residues. Germline trimming cut 5 bases from V and 5 bases from J; bases unmatched to any gene: 11. This CDR3 is CASSPRTSGGRRETQYF. The CDR3 coding sequence is TGTGCCAGCAGCCCCAGGACTAGCGGGGGCCGGAGGGAGACCCAGTACTTC.

This clonotype showed up just a few times. The genes are TRBV28 and TRBJ2-7; 9 positions agree with TRBD2. V was clipped by 6 bases and J by 1 base; unmatched bases: 7. The CDR3 is made up of 15 amino acids. Germline loops: CDR1 MDHEN, CDR2 SYDVKM. The CDR3 DNA sequence: TGTGCCAGCAGCTTGCGGGGGGGGGCGTCCTACGAGCAGTACTTC. It translates to CASSLRGGASYEQYF. Complete variable domain (other parts from reference TRBV28 and TRBJ2-7): DVKVTQSSRYLVKRTGEKVFLECVQDMDHENMFWYRQDPGLGLRLIYFSYDVKMKEKGDIPEGYSVSREKKERFSLILESASTNQTSMYLCASSLRGGASYEQYFGPGTRLTVT.

This clonotype has only a few counts. The genes are TRBV4-1 and TRBJ2-7; 10 bases map to TRBD1. V shed 4 bases and J 1 base; nucleotides not matched to a gene: 7. There are 16 residues in the CDR3. Germline CDR1 and CDR2: MGHRA and YSYEKL. This chain's CDR3 is CASSPGGTGVSYEQYF. For the CDR3, the DNA is TGCGCCAGCAGCCCTGGGGGGACAGGGGTTTCCTACGAGCAGTACTTC.

This clonotype came up many times. V and J are TRBV28 and TRBJ2-7; D possibly matches TRBD1 or TRBD2 (6 bases each). Trimming removed 3 bases at V and 4 bases at J, with 16 bases between. Germline assignment: CDR1 MDHEN and CDR2 SYDVKM. The CDR3 is made up of 15 amino acids. The CDR3 coding sequence is TGTGCCAGCAGTTTGTACGGGCAGGGGAGGTACGAGCAGTACTTC. Protein product: CASSLYGQGRYEQYF.

The V call is TRBV28, the J call TRBJ1-1; TRBD1 is a possible D gene (6 bases). V was pared by 5 bases and J by 1 base, with 17 bases between. The CDR3 is 16 amino acids. Germline CDR1 MDHEN, CDR2 SYDVKM. The CDR3: CASSPAGVTPNTEAFF. The CDR3 DNA sequence: TGTGCCAGCAGTCCCGCAGGGGTTACGCCGAACACTGAAGCTTTCTTT.

The sample holds a few counts of this clonotype. The rearrangement links TRBV6-1 to TRBJ2-1; TRBD1 might be the D (6 bases). The ends were cut back, 7 bases at V and 3 bases at J, with 13 bases in the middle. Germline-derived CDR1 and CDR2 are MNHNS and SASEGT. The length of the CDR3 is 14 residues. CDR3 sequence reads: CASTHQGNYNEQFF. CDR3 sequence (DNA): TGTGCCAGCACTCATCAGGGGAACTACAATGAGCAGTTCTTC.

The chain recombines TRBV7-2 with TRBJ2-3; 8 bases fit TRBD2. In germline, CDR1 is SGHTA, CDR2 FQGNSA. The CDR3 is 16 amino acids. Unmatched junction bases numbered 7, after V lost 3 bases and J lost 2 bases. CDR3 bases: TGTGCCAGCAGCTTTTTAGCGGGACGGGTCACAGATACGCAGTATTTT. Its translation is CASSFLAGRVTDTQYF.

The rearrangement links TRBV7-9 to TRBJ1-2, with unresolved D. Looked up from germline, CDR1 is SEHNR and CDR2 is FQNEAQ (reference sequence). V lost 0 bases and J lost 4, with 6 bases in between. This CDR3 is built from 13 residues. CDR3 amino acids: CASSLAAGYGYTF. The CDR3 nucleotides read TGTGCCAGCAGCTTAGCGGCAGGCTATGGCTACACCTTC.

In its sample, this clonotype was seen a few times. This chain connects TRBV6-1 to TRBJ2-7; 10 bases map to TRBD1. Germline CDR1 is MNHNS and CDR2 is SASEGT. Trimming took 10 bases from V and 0 from J; bases not matched to a gene: 6. The CDR3 spans 14 residues. CDR3 DNA: TGTGCCACCATGGGACAGGGGAGCTCCTACGAGCAGTACTTC. Its protein is CATMGQGSSYEQYF.

This clonotype turned up a few times. The V and J genes are TRBV29-1 and TRBJ1-1; 7 bases agree with TRBD1. This CDR3 comprises 14 residues. CDR1 and CDR2 from the germline V gene are SQVTM and ANQGSEA. The V segment lost 3 bases and the J segment 6 bases; nucleotides outside the gene matches: 10. Here the CDR3 reads CSVDQRGTGAEAFF. The CDR3 DNA follows: TGCAGCGTTGACCAAAGGGGTACAGGGGCTGAAGCTTTCTTT. Complete variable domain (other parts from reference TRBV29-1 and TRBJ1-1): SAVISQKPSRDICQRGTSLTIQCQVDSQVTMMFWYRQQPGQSLTLIATANQGSEATYESGFVIDKFPISRPNLTFSTLTVSNMSPEDSSIYLCSVDQRGTGAEAFFGQGTRLTVV.

CDR3 amino acids: CASIWGSPTDTQYF. The DNA of the CDR3 is TGTGCCAGCATCTGGGGGAGCCCCACAGATACGCAGTATTTT. The chain is built from TRBV6-1 and TRBJ2-3; D may match TRBD1 or TRBD2 (5 bases each). V lost 7 bases, J lost 2 bases, and 13 bases lay in between. The CDR3 runs to 14 residues. The germline V gene has CDR1 MNHNS and CDR2 SASEGT.

V and J are TRBV9 and TRBJ1-2; 7 bases line up with TRBD1. The CDR3 is made up of 13 amino acids. Germline lookup yields CDR1 SGDLS and CDR2 YYNGEE. The junction had 8 bases not matched to a gene; V was cut back by 4 bases and J by 8 bases. CDR3 amino acids: CASSRDRVGGYTF. For the CDR3, the DNA is TGTGCCAGCAGCCGCGACAGGGTTGGCGGCTACACCTTC.

The sample holds one count of this clonotype. This sequence joins TRBV2 and TRBJ1-4, with D maybe TRBD1 (5 bases). The germline V and J ends were trimmed by 6 bases and 4 bases, with 15 bases remaining between them. This CDR3 comprises 15 residues. Germline CDR1 SNHLY, CDR2 FYNNEI. As DNA, the CDR3 is TGTGCCAGCAGCGTATCGAGGGACCGTAATGAAAAACTGTTTTTT. Amino acids: CASSVSRDRNEKLFF.

This clonotype was observed a few times. V usage is TRBV5-1 and J usage is TRBJ2-7; unclear D gene. The CDR3 contains 14 residues. Trimming pared 4 bases from V and 0 bases from J, leaving 11 bases between. Per germline, CDR1 SGHRS and CDR2 YFSETQ. CDR3 nucleotide sequence: TGCGCCAGCAGCACGGACGCTAACTCCTACGAGCAGTACTTC. Protein product: CASSTDANSYEQYF.

This clonotype was seen many times. V and J are TRBV30 and TRBJ2-5; the D is unclear. The CDR3 extends over 10 amino acids. V was trimmed by 2 bases and J by 2 bases, leaving 0 bases between them. Germline V CDR1 and CDR2: GTSNPN, SVGIG (reference sequence). CDR3 region: CAWSQETQYF. The CDR3 bases are TGTGCCTGGAGTCAAGAGACCCAGTACTTC. Looking up the rest from reference TRBV30 and TRBJ2-5 gives the full variable domain: SQTIHQWPATLVQPVGSPLSLECTVEGTSNPNLYWYRQAAGRGLQLLFYSVGIGQISSEVPQNLSASRPQDRQFILSSKKLLLSDSGFYLCAWSQETQYFGPGTRLLVL.

This clonotype appeared a single time. V and J are TRBV28 and TRBJ2-7; D possibly uses TRBD1 or TRBD2 (6 bases each). Per the germline V gene, CDR1 is MDHEN and CDR2 is SYDVKM. V was trimmed by 5 bases and J by 4 bases, leaving 12 bases between them. CDR3 length equals 13 residues. CDR3 bases: TGTGCCAGCAGTCGGGGGCGTAGGTACGAGCAGTACTTC. Translation: CASSRGRRYEQYF.

The chain uses TRBV2 and TRBJ1-2; TRBD1 agrees at 9 bases. The ends lost 4 bases at V and 8 bases at J; junction bases unmatched: 8. The CDR3 is 14 amino acids. The germline CDR1 and CDR2 sequences are SNHLY and FYNNEI. CDR3 residues: CASSGLQGAGGYTF. CDR3 in DNA: TGTGCCAGCAGTGGTCTACAGGGGGCGGGGGGCTACACCTTC.

The CDR3, as DNA: TGTGCCAGCCGTCCCGGGACAGGCGCTGGAGGAGCCCTCCACTTT. Translating gives CASRPGTGAGGALHF. V and J are TRBV12-3 or TRBV12-4 and TRBJ1-6; 8 nucleotides match TRBD1. This CDR3 has 15 amino acids. The J segment lost 14 bases and the V segment lost 8 bases, leaving 17 bases of the junction unmatched.

This clonotype was detected many times. V usage is TRBV5-8 and J usage is TRBJ2-3; TRBD2 agrees at 11 bases. Trimming took 3 bases from V and 1 from J; bases not matched to a gene: 1. The CDR3 extends over 15 amino acids. Germline V gene data show CDR1 as SGHTS and CDR2 as YDEGEE. Written as DNA, the CDR3 is TGTGCCAGCAGCTCACTAGCGGGGGGCACAGATACGCAGTATTTT. Residues: CASSSLAGGTDTQYF. Based on the CDR3 plus reference TRBV5-8 and TRBJ2-3, the full variable domain is EAGVTQSPTHLIKTRGQQATLRCSPISGHTSVYWYQQALGLGLQFLLWYDEGEERNRGNFPPRFSGRQFPNYSSELNVNALELEDSALYLCASSSLAGGTDTQYFGPGTRLTVL.

This chain links TRBV2 with TRBJ2-1, with 7 bases fitting TRBD1. The CDR3 has 13 residues. Germline CDR1 SNHLY, CDR2 FYNNEI. Losses at the gene ends were 8 bases for V and 10 bases for J; bases not matched to a gene: 11. CDR3 region: CASGGQAGGEQFF. In nucleotides, the CDR3 is TGTGCCAGCGGCGGACAGGCTGGGGGCGAGCAGTTCTTC.

V is TRBV24-1 and J is TRBJ1-1; 7 bases agree with TRBD1. The ends lost 7 bases at V and 3 bases at J; junction bases unmatched: 4. Looked up from germline, CDR1 is KGHDR and CDR2 is SFDVKD. This CDR3 region has 13 residues. The CDR3 sequence: CATSPGGDTEAFF. As DNA, the CDR3 is TGTGCCACCAGCCCAGGGGGGGACACTGAAGCTTTCTTT.

This clonotype was recorded a few times. The CDR3 bases are TGTGCCAGCAGTGAATACAGGGGACAAGAGACCCAGTACTTC. It specifies CASSEYRGQETQYF. This sequence joins TRBV25-1 and TRBJ2-5; possible D gene TRBD1, 6 bases. The CDR3 contains 14 residues. V was trimmed by 0 bases and J by 2 bases, leaving 7 bases between them. Germline CDR1 reads MGHDK; CDR2 reads SYGVNS. The full variable domain, its missing parts supplied by reference TRBV25-1 and TRBJ2-5, is EADIYQTPRYLVIGTGKKITLECSQTMGHDKMYWYQQDPGMELHLIHYSYGVNSTEKGDLSSESTVSRIRTEHFPLTLESARPSHTSQYLCASSEYRGQETQYFGPGTRLLVL.

The rearrangement links TRBV9 to TRBJ2-3; D might be TRBD1 or TRBD2, each matching 5 bases. Trimming took 3 bases from V and 2 from J, leaving 13 bases between them. The CDR3 extends over 15 amino acids. Germline CDR1 is SGDLS and CDR2 is YYNGEE. The CDR3, as DNA: TGTGCCAGCAGCGCCCGGGGCGGAACCACAGATACGCAGTATTTT. Protein product: CASSARGGTTDTQYF.

The chain employs TRBV2 and TRBJ1-6; possible D gene TRBD1, 5 bases. CDR3 length equals 14 residues. Trimming removed 4 bases at V and 8 bases at J, with 12 bases between. Germline-derived CDR1 and CDR2 are SNHLY and FYNNEI. The chain's CDR3 is CASSVTGFDSPLHF. Written as DNA, the CDR3 is TGTGCCAGCAGTGTCACAGGCTTTGATTCACCCCTCCACTTT.

This clonotype turned up a few times. The chain carries TRBV24-1 and TRBJ2-7, with D possibly being TRBD2 (5 bases). CDR1 KGHDR and CDR2 SFDVKD come from the germline V gene. Trimming left V 7 bases short and J 4 bases short, with 19 bases between. CDR3 length equals 15 residues. The CDR3 bases are TGTGCCACCAGGATCCTAGAGAGGGAGACTTACGAGCAGTACTTC. It is translated as CATRILERETYEQYF.

This clonotype was seen repeatedly, ten times or more. This sequence joins TRBV20-1 and TRBJ2-1; 8 bases line up with TRBD2. This CDR3 has 18 amino acids. Germline CDR1 is DFQATT and CDR2 is SNEGSKA (reference sequence). The J segment lost 3 bases and the V segment lost 6 bases, leaving 19 bases of the junction unmatched. CDR3 sequence: CSANGRGQLAEDYNEQFF. The CDR3 nucleotides are TGCAGTGCGAACGGGAGGGGCCAACTAGCGGAGGACTACAATGAGCAGTTCTTC.

This clonotype has at least ten counts. V is TRBV27 and J is TRBJ2-1; TRBD2 matches at 9 bases. The CDR3 runs 15 residues. Germline trimming cut 1 base from V and 7 bases from J; bases unmatched to any gene: 5. Germline V lookup: CDR1 MNHEY, CDR2 SMNVEV (reference sequence). The CDR3 region has the DNA TGTGCCAGCAGTTTATTATCTAGCGGGAAAAATGAGCAGTTCTTC. Translating it yields CASSLLSSGKNEQFF.